Below are 32 T cell receptor beta chains sequenced from a single sample in a study of shared clonotypes between healthy human individuals. The assay was immunoSEQ multiplex PCR, and TCRdb's table has in-frame clones only and misses some. In the table there are approximately 2,200,000 clones, approximately 94% of which are singletons. Naivety among CD8 cells was defined by CD45RO negativity and positive CCR7 selection, thereby excluding terminally differentiated effector memory CD45RA+ cells. Sequenced sample: naive CD8+ T cells from PBMCs. The receptors derive from a man younger than 30 in good health. Some clones in this sample may be carry-over from other donors' samples.

This clone was picked up one time. The chain combines TRBV4-3 with TRBJ2-3, with 9 bases lining up with TRBD1. Germline trimming cut 2 bases from V and 3 bases from J; bases unmatched to any gene: 12. CDR1 and CDR2 (germline): LGHNA, YSLEER. The CDR3 loop spans 18 amino acids. DNA for the CDR3: TGCGCCAGCAGCCAATCGTTCTGGGGGGGACAGGGAACAGATACGCAGTATTTT. It specifies CASSQSFWGGQGTDTQYF.

This chain joins TRBV15 and TRBJ1-4; no clear D gene. Germline V lookup: CDR1 LNHNV, CDR2 YYDKDF (reference sequence). V shed 0 bases and J shed 5 bases, with 16 bases lying between them. The CDR3 is 17 amino acids. CDR3 loop: CATSRDLHRTLNEKLFF. In DNA form, the CDR3 reads TGTGCCACCAGCAGAGACCTCCACAGAACACTGAATGAAAAACTGTTTTTT.

The chain joins TRBV11-2 to TRBJ1-5; the D is unclear. V gave up 1 base and J gave up 4 bases, with 5 bases separating them. The CDR3 has 13 residues. Germline assignment: CDR1 SGHAT and CDR2 FQNNGV. The CDR3 loop is CASSLVLNQPQHF. The CDR3 nucleotides read TGTGCCAGCAGCTTAGTCCTGAATCAGCCCCAGCATTTT.

A remark on this clone: At the DNA level, this CDR3 is encoded by other sequences in the same sample as well. The CDR3 DNA reads as TGTGCCAGCAGCTTAGCGGTGGAAAAACTGTTTTTT. It specifies CASSLAVEKLFF. J is TRBJ1-4 and V is TRBV7-9, with D hard to call. This CDR3 region has 12 residues. Per the germline V gene, CDR1 is SEHNR and CDR2 is FQNEAQ (reference sequence). V was cut by 0 bases and J by 8 bases, with 4 bases left in between.

V usage is TRBV5-4 and J usage is TRBJ2-7; D is unresolved. V was clipped by 4 bases and J by 5 bases, with 10 bases between them. This CDR3 has 12 residues. Germline V gene data show CDR1 as SGHNT and CDR2 as YYREEE (reference sequence). The CDR3 DNA reads TGTGCCAGCAGCCGACTTAAAGACGAGCAGTACTTC. Residues: CASSRLKDEQYF.

The chain is built from TRBV6-5 and TRBJ1-5, with D uncertain. This CDR3 region has 15 residues. Trimming removed 8 bases from V and 2 bases from J, with 16 bases in between. Germline V lookup: CDR1 MNHEY, CDR2 SVGAGI. The CDR3 DNA is TGTGCCAGCGGATCCTCCCCTCCGGGCAATCAGCCCCAGCATTTT. Protein: CASGSSPPGNQPQHF.

This clone was detected once. The J gene is TRBJ1-1, the V gene TRBV19; D is uncertain. Trimming shortened V by 6 bases and J by 0 bases, and 17 bases separated the two germline ends. Germline V gene lookup returns CDR1 LNHDA and CDR2 SQIVND (reference sequence). The CDR3 is 16 amino acids. The CDR3 here is CASRVNPSLLNTEAFF. The CDR3 DNA sequence: TGTGCCAGTAGGGTTAACCCCAGCCTTTTGAACACTGAAGCTTTCTTT.

The chain has TRBV28 and TRBJ2-1, with D perhaps given as TRBD1 or TRBD2 (6 bases each). From germline, CDR1 is MDHEN and CDR2 SYDVKM. Trimming took off 2 bases at V and 8 bases at J, with 16 bases between the two ends. The CDR3 sequence is 15 residues long. In nucleotides, the CDR3 is TGTGCCAGCAGTTTAAATAGCCCGGAGGGGGATGAGCAGTTCTTC. This encodes CASSLNSPEGDEQFF.

This chain links TRBV5-5 with TRBJ1-2; 8 bases map to TRBD1. Germline trimming cut 3 bases from V and 4 bases from J; bases unmatched to any gene: 11. Germline V lookup: CDR1 SGHKS, CDR2 YYEKEE (reference sequence). The CDR3 has 16 residues. The CDR3 DNA sequence: TGTGCCAGCAGCTGGGACGGGACAGGTTACCTCTATGGCTACACCTTC. The encoded protein is CASSWDGTGYLYGYTF.

The CDR3 reads CASMTTDTQYF. The CDR3, as DNA: TGTGCCAGCATGACCACAGATACGCAGTATTTT. The chain combines TRBV27 with TRBJ2-3; D is ambiguous. Germline CDR1 MNHEY, CDR2 SMNVEV (reference sequence). V lost 7 bases, J lost 2 bases, and 4 bases lay in between. The CDR3 loop spans 11 amino acids.

This chain links TRBV29-1 with TRBJ2-2; D might be TRBD1 (7 bases). The germline V gene has CDR1 SQVTM and CDR2 ANQGSEA. CDR3 length: 13 residues. V was trimmed by 5 bases and J by 10 bases, leaving 17 bases between them. The CDR3 nucleotides are TGCAGCGTTCGCCAGGGGGGAGATAAGGAGCTGTTTTTT. Its translation: CSVRQGGDKELFF.

This clone was observed once. The J gene is TRBJ2-3, the V gene TRBV7-9; 7 bases fit TRBD1. The CDR3 consists of 15 residues. CDR1 is SEHNR, CDR2 FQNEAQ, per germline (reference sequence). Trimming at V came to 4 bases and at J to 4 bases, leaving 8 bases not matched to a gene. For the CDR3, the DNA is TGTGCCAGCAGCTCGTCCCGGGACAGCTCAGATACGCAGTATTTT. Its protein product is CASSSSRDSSDTQYF. Full variable domain (rest looked up from reference TRBV7-9 and TRBJ2-3): DTGVSQNPRHKITKRGQNVTFRCDPISEHNRLYWYRQTLGQGPEFLTYFQNEAQLEKSRLLSDRFSAERPKGSFSTLEIQRTEQGDSAMYLCASSSSRDSSDTQYFGPGTRLTVL.

This clone was seen a single time. This chain connects TRBV6-5 to TRBJ2-1; TRBD2 might be the D (6 bases). CDR1 is MNHEY and CDR2 is SVGAGI in the germline V gene. This CDR3 contains 15 residues. V shed 5 bases and J shed 2 bases, with 13 bases lying between them. CDR3 protein: CASSAGRKAYNEQFF. The CDR3 DNA is TGTGCCAGCAGTGCGGGACGGAAGGCCTACAATGAGCAGTTCTTC.

This rearrangement joins TRBV9 to TRBJ1-4, with a weak D call TRBD1 (5 bases). CDR3 length equals 16 residues. The germline V gene has CDR1 SGDLS and CDR2 YYNGEE. V dropped 0 bases and J dropped 2 bases, with 11 bases sitting between them. Written as DNA, the CDR3 is TGTGCCAGCAGCGTAGGGTCCGGGGCTACTAATGAAAAACTGTTTTTT. Amino acid sequence: CASSVGSGATNEKLFF.

The chain couples TRBV9 to TRBJ1-2, with 11 bases matching TRBD1. The CDR3 loop spans 15 amino acids. The junction had 2 bases not matched to a gene; V was cut back by 3 bases and J by 1 base. In germline, CDR1 is SGDLS, CDR2 YYNGEE. The CDR3 sequence is CASSADRGLNYGYTF. DNA of the CDR3: TGTGCCAGCAGCGCGGACAGGGGGCTTAACTATGGCTACACCTTC. Together with reference TRBV9 and TRBJ1-2, the CDR3 gives the full variable domain: DSGVTQTPKHLITATGQRVTLRCSPRSGDLSVYWYQQSLDQGLQFLIQYYNGEERAKGNILERFSAQQFPDLHSELNLSSLELGDSALYFCASSADRGLNYGYTFGSGTRLTVV.

This chain connects TRBV9 to TRBJ2-7; 11 nucleotides align to TRBD2. This CDR3 comprises 16 residues. CDR1 and CDR2 from the germline V gene are SGDLS and YYNGEE. Trimming at V came to 3 bases and at J to 2 bases, leaving 7 bases not matched to a gene. The CDR3 here is CASSGGPSGGTYEQYF. The CDR3 DNA sequence: TGTGCCAGCAGCGGAGGTCCTAGCGGGGGGACCTACGAGCAGTACTTC. Full variable domain (missing parts from reference TRBV9 and TRBJ2-7): DSGVTQTPKHLITATGQRVTLRCSPRSGDLSVYWYQQSLDQGLQFLIQYYNGEERAKGNILERFSAQQFPDLHSELNLSSLELGDSALYFCASSGGPSGGTYEQYFGPGTRLTVT.

V usage is TRBV4-3 and J usage is TRBJ1-1; D gene ambiguous. This CDR3 spans 13 amino acids. Germline CDR1 LGHNA, CDR2 YSLEER. The V end lost 4 bases, the J end lost 0 bases, and 6 bases lay between the germline ends. The CDR3 DNA reads TGCGCCAGCAGCCTCGGCGTGAACACTGAAGCTTTCTTT. This gives the protein CASSLGVNTEAFF.

V gene TRBV2 combines with J gene TRBJ2-4, with a tentative D call TRBD2 (5 bases). This CDR3 comprises 14 residues. Trimming took off 9 bases at V and 2 bases at J, with 14 bases between the two ends. The V gene's germline CDR1 is SNHLY and CDR2 FYNNEI. The CDR3 here is CARRVDGTKNIQYF. Here the CDR3 DNA reads TGTGCCAGGCGGGTAGACGGTACCAAAAACATTCAGTACTTC.

The rearrangement joins TRBV7-8 to TRBJ2-7, with no clear D. V lost 3 bases to trimming and J lost 0 bases, with 18 bases between them. The CDR3 spans 17 residues. Germline CDR1 and CDR2: SGHVS and FQNEAQ. The CDR3 here is CASSFTFLGGSSYEQYF. CDR3 nucleotides: TGTGCCAGCAGCTTCACGTTTCTAGGCGGAAGCTCCTACGAGCAGTACTTC.

This chain joins TRBV19 and TRBJ2-3; D might be TRBD1 (6 bases). Trimming took off 5 bases at V and 2 bases at J, with 14 bases between the two ends. CDR3 length equals 15 residues. Germline lookup yields CDR1 LNHDA and CDR2 SQIVND (reference sequence). The chain's CDR3 is CASSSRTATTDTQYF. The CDR3, as DNA: TGTGCCAGTAGTTCCCGGACAGCAACCACAGATACGCAGTATTTT.

The gene calls are TRBV29-1 and TRBJ2-4; perhaps TRBD2 as D (6 bases). Trimming shortened V by 5 bases and J by 5 bases, and 28 bases separated the two germline ends. The CDR3 covers 18 residues. Per the germline V gene, CDR1 is SQVTM and CDR2 is ANQGSEA. The CDR3 sequence is CSVRGWLAGGVVENIQYF. CDR3 nucleotide sequence: TGCAGCGTTCGGGGGTGGTTGGCGGGCGGTGTGGTGGAAAACATTCAGTACTTC.

The V and J genes are TRBV7-3 and TRBJ2-1; D unresolved. CDR1 is SGHTA, CDR2 FQGTGA, per germline. Trimming removed 0 bases from V and 8 bases from J, with 8 bases in between. The CDR3 totals 13 residues. In DNA, the CDR3 is TGTGCCAGCAGCTTAACGAAGGCAGATGAGCAGTTCTTC. Translated: CASSLTKADEQFF.

As concerns this clone: Other nucleotide sequences in the sample specify the same CDR3. V usage is TRBV11-2 and J usage is TRBJ2-7, with TRBD2 as a possible D gene (5 bases). Germline CDR1 reads SGHAT; CDR2 reads FQNNGV. V was pared by 4 bases and J by 2 bases, with 6 bases between. This CDR3 spans 12 amino acids. The CDR3 coding sequence is TGTGCCAGCAGCTCGGGGACCTACGAGCAGTACTTC. Translation gives CASSSGTYEQYF.

This rearrangement joins TRBV18 to TRBJ2-2; 7 nucleotides align to TRBD1. CDR1 and CDR2 (germline): KGHSH, LQKENI. The CDR3 consists of 18 residues. The junction had 15 bases not matched to a gene; V was cut back by 4 bases and J by 4 bases. CDR3 bases: TGTGCCAGCTCACTCATTTTGCCGGGACAGCTGGCCACCGGGGAGCTGTTTTTT. It translates to CASSLILPGQLATGELFF.

The chain combines TRBV11-3 with TRBJ2-2; D remains ambiguous. Trimming shortened V by 6 bases and J by 2 bases, and 19 bases separated the two germline ends. CDR1 is SGHNT and CDR2 is YENEEA in the germline V gene. The CDR3 contains 17 residues. The CDR3 bases are TGTGCCAGCAGGACAAAAAGGGAAAGGCTCAACACCGGGGAGCTGTTTTTT. Protein sequence: CASRTKRERLNTGELFF.

V and J are TRBV28 and TRBJ2-2; TRBD2 aligns across 8 bases. V was pared by 6 bases and J by 2 bases, with 11 bases of the junction left unmatched. Germline loops: CDR1 MDHEN, CDR2 SYDVKM. CDR3 size: 17 residues. As DNA, the CDR3 is TGTGCCAGCAGAAGACCGGGACTAGTAAAAAACACCGGGGAGCTGTTTTTT. Residues: CASRRPGLVKNTGELFF.

This rearrangement joins TRBV6-5 to TRBJ1-1; D call uncertain. Trimming stripped 5 bases from V and 5 bases from J, with 15 bases between. The CDR3 loop spans 14 amino acids. Germline CDR1 and CDR2: MNHEY and SVGAGI. CDR3 region: CASSPFGESTEAFF. CDR3 bases: TGTGCCAGCAGTCCTTTCGGGGAAAGTACTGAAGCTTTCTTT.

This clone was seen only once. The chain couples TRBV19 to TRBJ1-4, with D tentatively TRBD1 (5 bases). Trimming cost V 9 bases and J 4 bases, with 12 bases left between them. The germline V gene has CDR1 LNHDA and CDR2 SQIVND (reference sequence). The CDR3 loop spans 13 amino acids. For the CDR3, the DNA is TGTGCCAGCCAACAGGTTAATAATGAAAAACTGTTTTTT. It encodes CASQQVNNEKLFF.

This rearrangement joins TRBV10-3 to TRBJ2-7; tentative D call: TRBD1 (5 bases). The CDR3 totals 19 residues. Germline CDR1 and CDR2: ENHRY and SYGVKD. Deletions cut 0 bases from V and 2 bases from J, with 23 bases between. The CDR3 sequence is CAISESSPSQRTNPYEQYF. CDR3 DNA sequence: TGTGCCATCAGTGAGTCTTCCCCGTCACAGAGGACAAACCCCTACGAGCAGTACTTC.

This chain joins TRBV7-3 and TRBJ2-1; no firm D call. This CDR3 contains 15 residues. Germline V CDR1 and CDR2: SGHTA, FQGTGA. The V gene lost 4 bases and the J gene lost 10 bases, with 20 bases spanning the gap. CDR3 in DNA: TGTGCCAGCAGCTCCGGTCTCAACACTGAATGGGAGCAGTTCTTC. Its protein is CASSSGLNTEWEQFF.

The chain joins TRBV7-9 to TRBJ1-4; no definite D call. V dropped 7 bases and J dropped 2 bases, with 8 bases sitting between them. The CDR3 consists of 13 residues. Germline V gene data show CDR1 as SEHNR and CDR2 as FQNEAQ (reference sequence). The CDR3 coding sequence is TGTGCCAGCACCTTTTCCACTAATGAAAAACTGTTTTTT. Protein: CASTFSTNEKLFF.

This chain uses TRBV7-9 with TRBJ2-7, with 7 bases identical to TRBD1. From germline, CDR1 is SEHNR and CDR2 FQNEAQ (reference sequence). The ends lost 2 bases at V and 2 bases at J; junction bases unmatched: 3. CDR3 length equals 14 residues. DNA of the CDR3: TGTGCCAGCAGCTTAACGGGACAGACCTACGAGCAGTACTTC. It specifies CASSLTGQTYEQYF.